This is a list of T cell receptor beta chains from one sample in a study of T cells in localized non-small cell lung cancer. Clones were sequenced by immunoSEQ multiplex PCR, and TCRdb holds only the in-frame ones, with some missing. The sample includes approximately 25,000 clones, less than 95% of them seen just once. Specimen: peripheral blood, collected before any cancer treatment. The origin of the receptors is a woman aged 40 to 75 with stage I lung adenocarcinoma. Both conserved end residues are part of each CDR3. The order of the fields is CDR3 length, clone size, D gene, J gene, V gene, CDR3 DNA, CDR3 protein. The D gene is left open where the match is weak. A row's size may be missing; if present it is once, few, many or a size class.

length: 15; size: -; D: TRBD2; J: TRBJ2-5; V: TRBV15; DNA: TGTGCCACCAGCAGAGGGGGAGGGCAGCAAGAGACCCAGTACTTC; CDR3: CATSRGGGQQETQYF
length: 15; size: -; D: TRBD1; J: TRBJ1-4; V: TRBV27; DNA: TGTGCCAGCAGTCCATCCCACGGGACAGGTGAAAAACTGTTTTTT; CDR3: CASSPSHGTGEKLFF
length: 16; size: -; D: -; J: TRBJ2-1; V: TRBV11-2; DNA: TGTGCCACCCCGGCCCGGGTCGGGGAACGCGCCAATGAGCAGTTCTTC; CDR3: CATPARVGERANEQFF
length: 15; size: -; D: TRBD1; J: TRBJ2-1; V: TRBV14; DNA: TGTGCCAGCAGCCTCCGACAGGGGGCCTCGGGTGAGCAGTTCTTC; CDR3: CASSLRQGASGEQFF
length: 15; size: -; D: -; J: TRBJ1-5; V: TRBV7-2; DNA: TGTGCCAGCAGCTTGGGGGCAGCAAGCAATCAGCCCCAGCATTTT; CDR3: CASSLGAASNQPQHF
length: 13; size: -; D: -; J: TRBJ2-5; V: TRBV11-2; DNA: TGTGCCAGCAGCAAAGACTTCCAAGAGACCCAGTACTTC; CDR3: CASSKDFQETQYF
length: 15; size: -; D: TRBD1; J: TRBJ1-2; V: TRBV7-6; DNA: TGTGCCAGCAGCTCCACAGGGACAGATAACTATGGCTACACCTTC; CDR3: CASSSTGTDNYGYTF
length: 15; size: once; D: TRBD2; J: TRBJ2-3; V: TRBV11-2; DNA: TGTGCCAGCAGCCAAAGGGAGGGCAGCACAGATACGCAGTATTTT; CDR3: CASSQREGSTDTQYF
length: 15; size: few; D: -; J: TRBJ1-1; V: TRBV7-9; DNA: TGTGCCAGCAGCGGAGGGGGGGCTTGGGACACTGAAGCTTTCTTT; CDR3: CASSGGGAWDTEAFF
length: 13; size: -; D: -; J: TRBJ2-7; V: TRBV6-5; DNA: TGTGCCAGCAGTTCCAACAGGGTTGGGGAGCAGTACTTC; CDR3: CASSSNRVGEQYF
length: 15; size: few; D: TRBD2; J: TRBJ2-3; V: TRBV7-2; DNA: TGTGCCAGCAGCTCCTGGACTAGCCCCACAGATACGCAGTATTTT; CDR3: CASSSWTSPTDTQYF
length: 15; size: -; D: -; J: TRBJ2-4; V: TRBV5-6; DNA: TGTGCCAGCAGCTTGGTCCACCTAGCCAAAAACATTCAGTACTTC; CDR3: CASSLVHLAKNIQYF
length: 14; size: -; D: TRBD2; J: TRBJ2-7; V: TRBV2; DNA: TGTGCCAGCATGACTCCTAGCGGGACCTACGAGCAGTACTTC; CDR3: CASMTPSGTYEQYF
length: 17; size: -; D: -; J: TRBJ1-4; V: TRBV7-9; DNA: TGTGCCAGCAGCTTAGGTTTCGCGGGGAGTGCTAATGAAAAACTGTTTTTT; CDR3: CASSLGFAGSANEKLFF
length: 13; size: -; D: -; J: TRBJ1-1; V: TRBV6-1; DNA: TGTGCCAGCAGCCGAGCGATGAACACTGAAGCTTTCTTT; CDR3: CASSRAMNTEAFF
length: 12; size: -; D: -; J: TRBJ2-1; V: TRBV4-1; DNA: TGCGCCAGCAGCCAAGACAACAATGAGCAGTTCTTC; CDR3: CASSQDNNEQFF
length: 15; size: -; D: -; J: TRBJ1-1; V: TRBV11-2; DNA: TGTGCCAGCAGCTTAGATCCAAAGGGGAACACTGAAGCTTTCTTT; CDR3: CASSLDPKGNTEAFF
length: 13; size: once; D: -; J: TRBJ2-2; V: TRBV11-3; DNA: TGTGCCAGCAGCTTACCCTACACCGGGGAGCTGTTTTTT; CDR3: CASSLPYTGELFF
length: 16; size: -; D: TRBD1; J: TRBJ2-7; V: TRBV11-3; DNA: TGTGCCAGCAGCCGAGACAGTACAGGGGGCACCTACGAGCAGTACTTC; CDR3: CASSRDSTGGTYEQYF
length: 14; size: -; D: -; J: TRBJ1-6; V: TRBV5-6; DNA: TGTGCCAGCAGACCCTGGGGGGGGGATTCACCCCTCCACTTT; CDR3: CASRPWGGDSPLHF
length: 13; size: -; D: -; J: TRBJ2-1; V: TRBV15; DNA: TGTGCCACCAGCAGAGACAAGGGCGATGAGCAGTTCTTC; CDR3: CATSRDKGDEQFF
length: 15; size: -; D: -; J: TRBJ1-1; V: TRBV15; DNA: TGTGCCACCAGCAGAGTAGCTCTCGGGGGCACTGAAGCTTTCTTT; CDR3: CATSRVALGGTEAFF
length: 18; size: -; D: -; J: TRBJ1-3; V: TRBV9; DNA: TGTGCCAGCAGCGTAGCTTCAGGGAGAGGGTTCTCTGGAAACACCATATATTTT; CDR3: CASSVASGRGFSGNTIYF
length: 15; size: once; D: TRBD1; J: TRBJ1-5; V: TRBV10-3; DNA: TGTGCCATCAGTCCAGACAGGGGGGAGGGCCAGCCCCAGCATTTT; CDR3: CAISPDRGEGQPQHF
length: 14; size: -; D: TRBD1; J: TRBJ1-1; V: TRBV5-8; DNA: TGTGCCAGCAGCCAACCGGGACAGGGGTCTGAAGCTTTCTTT; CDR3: CASSQPGQGSEAFF
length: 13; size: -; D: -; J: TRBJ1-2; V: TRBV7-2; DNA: TGTGCCAGCAGACTGGGGCAGGGGTCTGGCTACACCTTC; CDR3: CASRLGQGSGYTF
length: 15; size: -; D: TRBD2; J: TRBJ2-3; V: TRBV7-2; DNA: TGTGCCAGCAGCTCGGGACTACGAAACACAGATACGCAGTATTTT; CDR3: CASSSGLRNTDTQYF
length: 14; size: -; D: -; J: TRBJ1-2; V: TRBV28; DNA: TGTGCCAGCTTAGAATTCCGGGCCAGCTATGGCTACACCTTC; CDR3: CASLEFRASYGYTF
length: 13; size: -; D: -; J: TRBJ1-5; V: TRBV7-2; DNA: TGTGCCAGCAGCACGAACAGGGAACAGCCCCAGCATTTT; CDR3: CASSTNREQPQHF
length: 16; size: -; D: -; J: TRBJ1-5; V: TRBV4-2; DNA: TGTGCCAGCAGCCAAGATTACGATCGATCCTATCAGCCCCAGCATTTT; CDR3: CASSQDYDRSYQPQHF
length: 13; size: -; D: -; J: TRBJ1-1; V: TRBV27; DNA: TGTGCCAGCAGTATCCCCGGGGCCGCTGAAGCTTTCTTT; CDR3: CASSIPGAAEAFF
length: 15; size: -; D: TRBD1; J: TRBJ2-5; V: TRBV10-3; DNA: TGTGCCATCAGCCCCTCAACAGGGGGTAGGGAGACCCAGTACTTC; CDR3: CAISPSTGGRETQYF
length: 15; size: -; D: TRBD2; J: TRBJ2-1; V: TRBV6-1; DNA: TGTGCCAGCAGTCCCCTTAGCGGGGCCTACAATGAGCAGTTCTTC; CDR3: CASSPLSGAYNEQFF
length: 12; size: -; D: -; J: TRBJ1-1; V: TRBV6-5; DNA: TGTGCCAGCAGTTATCGGACCAGGGGAGCTTTCTTT; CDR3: CASSYRTRGAFF
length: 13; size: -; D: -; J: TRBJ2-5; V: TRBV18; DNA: TGTGCCAGCTCACTGGGCTTGGGTGAGACCCAGTACTTC; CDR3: CASSLGLGETQYF
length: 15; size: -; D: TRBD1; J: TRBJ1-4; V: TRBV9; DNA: TGTGCCAGCAGCCGGACAGGGTCAACTAATGAAAAACTGTTTTTT; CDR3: CASSRTGSTNEKLFF
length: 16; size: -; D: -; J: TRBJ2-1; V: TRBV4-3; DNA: TGCGCCAGCAGCCAAGATCTGCTGGGGGCACAAGGTGAGCAGTTCTTC; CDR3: CASSQDLLGAQGEQFF
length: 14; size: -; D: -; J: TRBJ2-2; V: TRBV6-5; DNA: TGTGCCAGCAGAAGCCCCAGGGACGGCGGGGAGCTGTTTTTT; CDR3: CASRSPRDGGELFF
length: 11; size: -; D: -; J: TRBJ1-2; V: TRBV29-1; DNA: TGCAGCGTTGAAGTTACGGGTGGCTACACCTTC; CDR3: CSVEVTGGYTF
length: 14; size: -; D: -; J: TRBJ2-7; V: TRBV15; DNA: TGTGCCACCAGCGTCGAACTAGTTGGCGACGAGCAGTACTTC; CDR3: CATSVELVGDEQYF